Listed here are 5 T cell receptor beta chains from one sample, sequenced in a study of blood T cell repertoires in COVID-19. The table came from immunoSEQ multiplex PCR; TCRdb's copy has only in-frame clones and leaves some out. The top ten hold 0.99% of the sample, which has around 150,000 clones, about 86% seen once. Sequencing input: peripheral blood. These receptors all come from a man aged 18 to 29 with acute or convalescent COVID-19.

V usage is TRBV6-5 and J usage is TRBJ2-1; 10 nucleotides align to TRBD1. This CDR3 is 16 amino acids long. In germline, CDR1 is MNHEY, CDR2 SVGAGI. The junction had 10 bases not matched to a gene; V was cut back by 2 bases and J by 9 bases. CDR3 in DNA: TGTGCCAGCAGTTACGCGATAGGACAGGGGGGTGGTGAGCAGTTCTTC. It yields the protein CASSYAIGQGGGEQFF.

The V and J genes are TRBV2 and TRBJ1-1; 8 nucleotides align to TRBD1. V was pared by 5 bases and J by 3 bases, with 5 bases of the junction left unmatched. Germline V lookup: CDR1 SNHLY, CDR2 FYNNEI. The CDR3 contains 14 residues. The CDR3 bases are TGTGCCAGCAGTAGGACAGGGTTTTACACTGAAGCTTTCTTT. Its protein product is CASSRTGFYTEAFF.

This clone was detected only a few times. The chain combines TRBV3-1 (or the pseudogene TRBV3-2) with TRBJ1-3, with D possibly being TRBD1 (6 bases). The germline V gene has CDR1 LGHDT and CDR2 YNNKEL (reference sequence). V gave up 5 bases and J gave up 3 bases, with 26 bases separating them. The CDR3 covers 19 residues. In DNA form, the CDR3 reads TGTGCCAGCAGCTTCTCCGGGGGAGGGGGGGCTTCTCTTGGAAACACCATATATTTT. This sequence encodes CASSFSGGGGASLGNTIYF.

The CDR3 nucleotides are TGTGCCAGCAGCTTTACAGGGTTCGGGGACACCGGGGAGCTGTTTTTT. Translated: CASSFTGFGDTGELFF. The V gene is TRBV5-5, the J gene TRBJ2-2, with D maybe TRBD1 (6 bases). The ends were cut back, 2 bases at V and 3 bases at J, with 14 bases in the middle. The CDR3 is made up of 16 amino acids. The germline V gene has CDR1 SGHKS and CDR2 YYEKEE (reference sequence).

Concerning this clone itself: Different DNA sequences within this sample yield the same CDR3. The V and J genes are TRBV18 and TRBJ2-7, with a possible D match to TRBD1 (5 bases). The CDR3 runs to 13 residues. The germline V and J ends were trimmed by 3 bases and 3 bases, with 9 bases remaining between them. Per germline, CDR1 KGHSH and CDR2 LQKENI. The CDR3 bases are TGTGCCAGCTCACCGCGGCAGGGCTACGAGCAGTACTTC. Its translation is CASSPRQGYEQYF.